Shown below are 12 T cell receptor beta chains from a single sample sequenced in a study of OX40 agonist ivuxolimab in advanced cancers. Only in-frame clones appear in the TCRdb table, and some are missing; sequencing was by immunoSEQ multiplex PCR. The data show roughly 100,000 clones, around 91% seen once. This material consisted of CD4+ or CD8+ T cells sorted from blood, taken in a trial of the OX40 agonist ivuxolimab. The receptors shown here come from an adult with an advanced solid tumor such as melanoma, head and neck, liver or kidney cancer.

The rearrangement uses TRBV7-2 and TRBJ2-1; maybe TRBD2 (5 bases). The CDR3 has 13 amino acids. The V and J ends lost 2 bases and 6 bases respectively, with 8 bases between them. CDR1 is SGHTA, CDR2 FQGNSA, per germline. The CDR3 loop is CASSLRGSNEQFF. CDR3 nucleotide sequence: TGTGCCAGCAGCTTACGGGGTTCCAATGAGCAGTTCTTC.

The chain employs TRBV30 and TRBJ2-2; D call uncertain. Germline CDR1 and CDR2: GTSNPN and SVGIG (reference sequence). The CDR3 sequence is 15 residues long. The V end lost 1 base, the J end lost 5 bases, and 14 bases lay between the germline ends. The chain's CDR3 is CAWSEGLAVTGELFF. The CDR3 DNA follows: TGTGCCTGGAGTGAAGGCCTGGCGGTGACCGGGGAGCTGTTTTTT.

The J gene is TRBJ2-7, the V gene TRBV5-6, with a weak D call TRBD2 (6 bases). Germline lookup yields CDR1 SGHDT and CDR2 YYEEEE. The CDR3 spans 15 residues. V lost 0 bases and J 4 bases, leaving 14 bases between the germline ends. The CDR3 sequence is CASSLGAGSSYEQYF. The CDR3 bases are TGTGCCAGCAGCTTGGGGGCGGGATCTTCGTACGAGCAGTACTTC.

The V and J genes are TRBV7-8 and TRBJ1-1; D possibly corresponds to TRBD1 (6 bases). The germline gives CDR1 SGHVS, CDR2 FQNEAQ. V lost 5 bases and J 1 base, leaving 11 bases between the germline ends. This CDR3 contains 14 residues. The CDR3 DNA reads TGTGCCAGCAGCAAACAGACAGGGAACACTGAAGCTTTCTTT. This translates into CASSKQTGNTEAFF. The whole variable domain, remainder taken from reference TRBV7-8 and TRBJ1-1, is GAGVSQSPRYKVAKRGQDVALRCDPISGHVSLFWYQQALGQGPEFLTYFQNEAQLDKSGLPSDRFFAERPEGSVSTLKIQRTQQEDSAVYLCASSKQTGNTEAFFGQGTRLTVV.

The J gene is TRBJ1-2, the V gene TRBV19, with D possibly matching TRBD1 (5 bases). V gave up 3 bases and J gave up 4 bases, with 9 bases separating them. The CDR3 has 13 residues. The germline V gene has CDR1 LNHDA and CDR2 SQIVND (reference sequence). CDR3 DNA: TGTGCCAGTAGTATTACAGGTTTCTATGGCTACACCTTC. Residues: CASSITGFYGYTF.

The chain carries TRBV7-9 and TRBJ1-3; D call uncertain. Germline assignment: CDR1 SEHNR and CDR2 FQNEAQ (reference sequence). V lost 1 base and J lost 0, with 4 bases in between. The CDR3 sequence is 14 residues long. The CDR3 loop reads CASSLGLSGNTIYF. Here the CDR3 DNA reads TGTGCCAGCAGCTTAGGCCTCTCTGGAAACACCATATATTTT.

V and J are TRBV30 and TRBJ1-5; D is undetermined. The CDR3 runs 13 residues. The germline V and J ends were trimmed by 4 bases and 1 base, with 8 bases remaining between them. Germline V gives CDR1 GTSNPN, CDR2 SVGIG (reference sequence). This chain's CDR3 is CAWNSASNQPQHF. The CDR3 coding sequence is TGTGCCTGGAATTCGGCGAGCAATCAGCCCCAGCATTTT.

The chain recombines TRBV25-1 with TRBJ2-7; 14 bases match TRBD2. With 4 bases clipped from V and 7 bases from J, the junction kept 12 bases outside the gene matches. From germline, CDR1 is MGHDK and CDR2 SYGVNS. The CDR3 spans 17 residues. The CDR3 DNA reads TGTGCCAGCAGTGGCCCCGGGACTAGCGGGAGACTTCGAGAGCAGTACTTC. Translation gives CASSGPGTSGRLREQYF.

In this sample, this clone turned up a few times. V and J are TRBV2 and TRBJ2-1; unclear D gene. The length of the CDR3 is 12 residues. Deletions cut 1 base from V and 4 bases from J, with 2 bases between. The germline V gene has CDR1 SNHLY and CDR2 FYNNEI. The CDR3 DNA follows: TGTGCCAGCAGTGAAGTTTACAATGAGCAGTTCTTC. Protein: CASSEVYNEQFF. The full variable domain, rest sourced from reference TRBV2 and TRBJ2-1, is EPEVTQTPSHQVTQMGQEVILRCVPISNHLYFYWYRQILGQKVEFLVSFYNNEISEKSEIFDDQFSVERPDGSNFTLKIRSTKLEDSAMYFCASSEVYNEQFFGPGTRLTVL.

V and J are TRBV7-9 and TRBJ2-5; 7 bases agree with TRBD1. After removal of 3 bases from V and 5 bases from J, the junction contained 6 bases not matched to a gene. CDR3 length: 14 residues. Germline V gene sequence: CDR1 SEHNR, CDR2 FQNEAQ (reference sequence). The CDR3 DNA reads TGTGCCAGCAGCTTTAAACAGGGGTTTGAGACCCAGTACTTC. It is translated as CASSFKQGFETQYF. Full variable domain (remainder filled in from reference TRBV7-9 and TRBJ2-5): DTGVSQNPRHKITKRGQNVTFRCDPISEHNRLYWYRQTLGQGPEFLTYFQNEAQLEKSRLLSDRFSAERPKGSFSTLEIQRTEQGDSAMYLCASSFKQGFETQYFGPGTRLLVL.

The gene calls are TRBV7-2 and TRBJ2-2; D uncertain. The CDR3 runs 14 residues. The V gene's germline CDR1 is SGHTA and CDR2 FQGNSA. V lost 5 bases and J 4 bases, leaving 11 bases between the germline ends. Here the CDR3 DNA reads TGTGCCAGCAGCCCGACCTTAGGCACCGGGGAGCTGTTTTTT. Translation gives CASSPTLGTGELFF.

The chain joins TRBV5-6 to TRBJ1-2, with D possibly TRBD1 on 5 matching bases. CDR1 is SGHDT and CDR2 is YYEEEE in the germline V gene. The CDR3 totals 15 residues. Between the trimmed V and J ends, which lost 0 bases and 0 bases, there was a span of 9 bases. Written as DNA, the CDR3 is TGTGCCAGCAGCTTGGACAGGCGAACTAACTATGGCTACACCTTC. Translation: CASSLDRRTNYGYTF.